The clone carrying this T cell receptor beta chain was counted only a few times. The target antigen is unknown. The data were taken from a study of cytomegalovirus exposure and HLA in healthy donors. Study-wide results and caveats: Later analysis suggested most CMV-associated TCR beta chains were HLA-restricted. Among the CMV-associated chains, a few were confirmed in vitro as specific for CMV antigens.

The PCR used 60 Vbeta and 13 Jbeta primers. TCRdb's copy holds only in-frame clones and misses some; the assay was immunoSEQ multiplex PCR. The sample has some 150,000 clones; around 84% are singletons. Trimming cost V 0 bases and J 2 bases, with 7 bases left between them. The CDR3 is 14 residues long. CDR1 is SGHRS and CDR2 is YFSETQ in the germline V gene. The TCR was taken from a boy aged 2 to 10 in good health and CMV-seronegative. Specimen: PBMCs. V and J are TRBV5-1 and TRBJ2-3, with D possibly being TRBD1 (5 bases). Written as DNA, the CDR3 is TGCGCCAGCAGCTTGGTAGGGGTCACAGATACGCAGTATTTT. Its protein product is CASSLVGVTDTQYF.